Listed below are T cell receptor beta chains from one sample, sequenced in a study of T cells in localized non-small cell lung cancer. The method was immunoSEQ multiplex PCR; TCRdb's version includes in-frame clones alone and lacks a portion of them. The data contain about 72,000 clones, 84% of them singletons. The source material was peripheral blood, sampled before any cancer treatment. These receptors were collected from a female donor of 60 years or more with stage I lung adenocarcinoma. CDR3s include the opening cysteine and the closing phenylalanine or tryptophan. A D gene is named only where the DNA matches it firmly. Part of the rows lack a size; the others show once, few, many or a class for expanded clones.

j_gene: TRBJ1-5; d_gene: .; abundance: .; v_gene: TRBV6-5; CDR3nt: TGTGCCAGCAGCCTACATAGCAATCAGCCCCAGCATTTT; CDR3aa: CASSLHSNQPQHF
j_gene: TRBJ2-3; d_gene: .; abundance: .; v_gene: TRBV5-1; CDR3nt: TGCGCCAGCAGCTTTTCGGACAGCCCAGATACGCAGTATTTT; CDR3aa: CASSFSDSPDTQYF
j_gene: TRBJ1-3; d_gene: TRBD1; abundance: .; v_gene: TRBV5-1; CDR3nt: TGCGCCAGCAGCCAAAACAGGGGCTCTGGAAACACCATATATTTT; CDR3aa: CASSQNRGSGNTIYF
j_gene: TRBJ1-1; d_gene: .; abundance: few; v_gene: TRBV2; CDR3nt: TGTGCCAGCGAGATTAAAACTGAAGCTTTCTTT; CDR3aa: CASEIKTEAFF
j_gene: TRBJ1-5; d_gene: .; abundance: once; v_gene: TRBV6-1; CDR3nt: TGTGCCAGCAGTTTTCAAGGTCAGCCCCAGCATTTT; CDR3aa: CASSFQGQPQHF
j_gene: TRBJ2-4; d_gene: TRBD2; abundance: .; v_gene: TRBV4-1; CDR3nt: TGCGCCAGCAGCCAACCGACTAGCGGGAGAAGAAAAAACATTCAGTACTTC; CDR3aa: CASSQPTSGRRKNIQYF
j_gene: TRBJ1-2; d_gene: .; abundance: .; v_gene: TRBV10-2; CDR3nt: TGCGCCAGCAGGACAGACAGCTATGGCTACACCTTC; CDR3aa: CASRTDSYGYTF
j_gene: TRBJ2-3; d_gene: .; abundance: .; v_gene: TRBV27; CDR3nt: TGTGCCAGCAGTTTACAGGCTAGCACAGATACGCAGTATTTT; CDR3aa: CASSLQASTDTQYF
j_gene: TRBJ1-1; d_gene: .; abundance: .; v_gene: TRBV7-9; CDR3nt: TGTGCCATCCTGCGACAGGACTCAATGAACACTGAAGCTTTCTTT; CDR3aa: CAILRQDSMNTEAFF
j_gene: TRBJ2-3; d_gene: TRBD2; abundance: .; v_gene: TRBV11-3; CDR3nt: TGTGCCAGCAGCCCGACTAGCGGGACGTTCACAGATACGCAGTATTTT; CDR3aa: CASSPTSGTFTDTQYF
j_gene: TRBJ1-5; d_gene: .; abundance: .; v_gene: TRBV6-5; CDR3nt: TGTGCCAGCAGTACGCCTGTTGGGCCCCAGCATTTT; CDR3aa: CASSTPVGPQHF
j_gene: TRBJ2-7; d_gene: TRBD2; abundance: few; v_gene: TRBV27; CDR3nt: TGTGCCAGCAGAAGGACCGGGACTAGCCCCTACGAGCAGTACTTC; CDR3aa: CASRRTGTSPYEQYF
j_gene: TRBJ2-7; d_gene: .; abundance: .; v_gene: TRBV19; CDR3nt: TGTGCCAGTAGCGGGACTTATCGAGACGAGCAGTACTTC; CDR3aa: CASSGTYRDEQYF
j_gene: TRBJ2-7; d_gene: .; abundance: .; v_gene: TRBV9; CDR3nt: TGTGCCAGCTATTGTTACGAGCAGTACTTC; CDR3aa: CASYCYEQYF
j_gene: TRBJ2-1; d_gene: TRBD1; abundance: .; v_gene: TRBV10-1; CDR3nt: TGCGCCAGCAGTGAAGGACAGGGGTACAATGAGCAGTTCTTC; CDR3aa: CASSEGQGYNEQFF
j_gene: TRBJ2-3; d_gene: TRBD2; abundance: once; v_gene: TRBV9; CDR3nt: TGTGCCAGCAGCGTAGCTACAGGGACTAGGGCAGATACGCAGTATTTT; CDR3aa: CASSVATGTRADTQYF
j_gene: TRBJ2-5; d_gene: TRBD2; abundance: .; v_gene: TRBV19; CDR3nt: TGTGCCAGTAGTATGGGGACTAGCGGGGGGGGTGAGACCCAGTACTTC; CDR3aa: CASSMGTSGGGETQYF
j_gene: TRBJ1-1; d_gene: .; abundance: .; v_gene: TRBV13; CDR3nt: TGTGCCAGCAGCTCAACCCTCGGGGGAACTGAAGCTTTCTTT; CDR3aa: CASSSTLGGTEAFF
j_gene: TRBJ2-1; d_gene: .; abundance: .; v_gene: TRBV2; CDR3nt: TGTGCCAGCGACACGGAAGGGAGCTCCTACAATGAGCAGTTCTTC; CDR3aa: CASDTEGSSYNEQFF
j_gene: TRBJ1-1; d_gene: .; abundance: .; v_gene: TRBV19; CDR3nt: TGTGCCAGCGTACCACAATCAGGGGCGACGAACACTGAAGCTTTCTTT; CDR3aa: CASVPQSGATNTEAFF
j_gene: TRBJ2-1; d_gene: TRBD2; abundance: .; v_gene: TRBV7-9; CDR3nt: TGTGCCAGCAGCTTAGAGGGGTTCGGTAGCGGGAGTGAGCAGTTCTTC; CDR3aa: CASSLEGFGSGSEQFF
j_gene: TRBJ1-1; d_gene: .; abundance: .; v_gene: TRBV20-1; CDR3nt: TGCAGTGCCAAGGGCCCTGAAGCTTTCTTT; CDR3aa: CSAKGPEAFF
j_gene: TRBJ1-2; d_gene: TRBD1; abundance: .; v_gene: TRBV7-9; CDR3nt: TGTGCCAGCAGCTTTGGGGACAGGGGGCGCGGGTATGGCTACACCTTC; CDR3aa: CASSFGDRGRGYGYTF
j_gene: TRBJ2-2; d_gene: .; abundance: .; v_gene: TRBV5-4; CDR3nt: TGTGCCAGCAGAGAAAAAGTGAACACCGGGGAGCTGTTTTTT; CDR3aa: CASREKVNTGELFF
j_gene: TRBJ1-2; d_gene: .; abundance: .; v_gene: TRBV18; CDR3nt: TGTGCCAGCTCCCCTGACTGGCAGGGAGGTTATGGCTACACCTTC; CDR3aa: CASSPDWQGGYGYTF
j_gene: TRBJ2-1; d_gene: .; abundance: .; v_gene: TRBV13; CDR3nt: TGTGCCAGCAGCTTAGATGTCAGCGGCCCCTACAATGAGCAGTTCTTC; CDR3aa: CASSLDVSGPYNEQFF
j_gene: TRBJ1-6; d_gene: TRBD1; abundance: .; v_gene: TRBV7-8; CDR3nt: TGTGCCACGGGACAGTATAATTCACCCCTCCACTTT; CDR3aa: CATGQYNSPLHF
j_gene: TRBJ2-1; d_gene: TRBD2; abundance: .; v_gene: TRBV5-6; CDR3nt: TGTGCCAGCAGCTCAAGCCCCGGGACTAGCGGGGGGGCCTACAATGAGCAGTTCTTC; CDR3aa: CASSSSPGTSGGAYNEQFF
j_gene: TRBJ2-2; d_gene: .; abundance: few; v_gene: TRBV7-6; CDR3nt: TGTGCCAGCAGCGCACCCGGACGGGGTCTGGCCGGGGAGCTGTTTTTT; CDR3aa: CASSAPGRGLAGELFF
j_gene: TRBJ2-3; d_gene: TRBD2; abundance: .; v_gene: TRBV4-1; CDR3nt: TGCGCCAGCAGCCAGAGGGGCGGGAGGAGCACAGATACGCAGTATTTT; CDR3aa: CASSQRGGRSTDTQYF